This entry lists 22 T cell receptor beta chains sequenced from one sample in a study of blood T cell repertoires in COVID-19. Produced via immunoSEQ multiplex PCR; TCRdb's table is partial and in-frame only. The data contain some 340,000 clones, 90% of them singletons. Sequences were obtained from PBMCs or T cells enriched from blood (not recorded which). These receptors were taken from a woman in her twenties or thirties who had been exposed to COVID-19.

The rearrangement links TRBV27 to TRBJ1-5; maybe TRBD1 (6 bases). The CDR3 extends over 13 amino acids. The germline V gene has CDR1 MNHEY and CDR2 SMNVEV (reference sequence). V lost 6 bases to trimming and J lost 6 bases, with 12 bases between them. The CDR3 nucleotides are TGTGCCAGCAGGCTACAGGGTTCTCAGCCCCAGCATTTT. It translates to CASRLQGSQPQHF.

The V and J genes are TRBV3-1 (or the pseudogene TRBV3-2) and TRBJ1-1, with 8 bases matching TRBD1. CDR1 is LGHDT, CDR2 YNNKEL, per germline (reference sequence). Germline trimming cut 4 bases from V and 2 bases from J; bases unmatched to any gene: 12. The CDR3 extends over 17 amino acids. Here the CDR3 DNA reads TGTGCCAGCAGCCTATTCCTAACGACAGGGGCCAACACTGAAGCTTTCTTT. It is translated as CASSLFLTTGANTEAFF.

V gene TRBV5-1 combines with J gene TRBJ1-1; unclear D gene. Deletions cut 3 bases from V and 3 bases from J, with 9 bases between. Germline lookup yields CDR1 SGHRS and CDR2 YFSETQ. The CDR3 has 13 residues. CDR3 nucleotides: TGCGCCAGCAGCTCCACCCGGGACACTGAAGCTTTCTTT. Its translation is CASSSTRDTEAFF. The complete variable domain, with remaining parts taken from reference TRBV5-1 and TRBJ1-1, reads KAGVTQTPRYLIKTRGQQVTLSCSPISGHRSVSWYQQTPGQGLQFLFEYFSETQRNKGNFPGRFSGRQFSNSRSEMNVSTLELGDSALYLCASSSTRDTEAFFGQGTRLTVV.

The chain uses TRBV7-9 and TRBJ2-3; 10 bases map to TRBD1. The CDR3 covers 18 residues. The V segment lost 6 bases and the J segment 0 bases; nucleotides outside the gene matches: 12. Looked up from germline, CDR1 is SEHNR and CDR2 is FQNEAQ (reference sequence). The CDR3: CASRPGQGTFSSTDTQYF. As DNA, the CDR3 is TGTGCCAGCAGACCGGGACAGGGGACCTTTTCTAGCACAGATACGCAGTATTTT. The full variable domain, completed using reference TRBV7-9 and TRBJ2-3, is DTGVSQNPRHKITKRGQNVTFRCDPISEHNRLYWYRQTLGQGPEFLTYFQNEAQLEKSRLLSDRFSAERPKGSFSTLEIQRTEQGDSAMYLCASRPGQGTFSSTDTQYFGPGTRLTVL.

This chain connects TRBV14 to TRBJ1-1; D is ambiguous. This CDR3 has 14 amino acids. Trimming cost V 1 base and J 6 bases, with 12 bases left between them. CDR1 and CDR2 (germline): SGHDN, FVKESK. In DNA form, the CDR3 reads TGTGCCAGCAGCCAAGCTTTCGGTGATTCTGAAGCTTTCTTT. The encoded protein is CASSQAFGDSEAFF.

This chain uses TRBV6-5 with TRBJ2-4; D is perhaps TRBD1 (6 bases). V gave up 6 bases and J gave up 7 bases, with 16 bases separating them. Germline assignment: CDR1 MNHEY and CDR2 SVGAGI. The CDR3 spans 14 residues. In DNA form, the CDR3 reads TGTGCCAGCAGCCGCCCAGGGGTAGGCAACATTCAGTACTTC. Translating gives CASSRPGVGNIQYF.

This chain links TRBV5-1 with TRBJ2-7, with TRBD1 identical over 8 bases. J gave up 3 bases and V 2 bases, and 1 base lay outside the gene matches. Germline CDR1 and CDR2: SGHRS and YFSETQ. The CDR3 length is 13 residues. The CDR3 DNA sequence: TGCGCCAGCAGCTTTACAGGGGGCTACGAGCAGTACTTC. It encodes CASSFTGGYEQYF.

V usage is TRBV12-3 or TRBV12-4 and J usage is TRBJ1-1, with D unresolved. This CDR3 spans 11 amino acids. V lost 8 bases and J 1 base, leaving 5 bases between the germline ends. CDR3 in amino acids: CASSGNTEAFF. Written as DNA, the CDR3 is TGTGCCAGCTCAGGGAACACTGAAGCTTTCTTT.

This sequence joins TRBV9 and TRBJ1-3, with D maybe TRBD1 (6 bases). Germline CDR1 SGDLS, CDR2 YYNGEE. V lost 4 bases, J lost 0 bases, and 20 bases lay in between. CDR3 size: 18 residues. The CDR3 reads CASSPAVLGANSGNTIYF. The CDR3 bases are TGTGCCAGCAGCCCCGCGGTTTTGGGGGCGAACTCTGGAAACACCATATATTTT.

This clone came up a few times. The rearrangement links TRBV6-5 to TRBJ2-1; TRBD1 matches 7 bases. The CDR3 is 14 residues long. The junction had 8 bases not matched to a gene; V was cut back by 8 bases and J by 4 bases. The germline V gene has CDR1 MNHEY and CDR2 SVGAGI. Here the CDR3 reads CASCPQTGYNEQFF. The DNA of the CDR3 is TGTGCCAGCTGTCCGCAGACAGGGTACAATGAGCAGTTCTTC.

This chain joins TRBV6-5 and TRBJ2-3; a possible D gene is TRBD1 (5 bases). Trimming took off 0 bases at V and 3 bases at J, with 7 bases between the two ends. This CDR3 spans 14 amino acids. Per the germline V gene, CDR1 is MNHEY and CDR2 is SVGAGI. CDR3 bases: TGTGCCAGCAGTTACTCCCAGGGTACAGATACGCAGTATTTT. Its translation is CASSYSQGTDTQYF.

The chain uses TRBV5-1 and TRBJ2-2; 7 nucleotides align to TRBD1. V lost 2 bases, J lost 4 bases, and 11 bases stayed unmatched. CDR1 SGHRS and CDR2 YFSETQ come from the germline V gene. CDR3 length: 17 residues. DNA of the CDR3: TGCGCCAGCAGCTTTGTACCGGGACAGAGAGCCACCGGGGAGCTGTTTTTT. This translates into CASSFVPGQRATGELFF.

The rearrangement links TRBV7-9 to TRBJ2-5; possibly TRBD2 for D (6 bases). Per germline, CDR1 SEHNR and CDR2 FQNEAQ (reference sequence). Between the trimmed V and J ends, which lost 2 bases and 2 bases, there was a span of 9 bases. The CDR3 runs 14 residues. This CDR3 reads CASSLSGGQETQYF. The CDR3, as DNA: TGTGCCAGCAGCTTATCCGGGGGACAAGAGACCCAGTACTTC.

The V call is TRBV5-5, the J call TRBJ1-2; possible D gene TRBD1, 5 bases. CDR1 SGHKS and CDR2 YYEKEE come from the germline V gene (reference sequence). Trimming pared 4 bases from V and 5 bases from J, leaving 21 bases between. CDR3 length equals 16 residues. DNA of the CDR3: TGTGCCAGCAGCCCTAATTTCAGGGCATACAATTATGGCTACACCTTC. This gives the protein CASSPNFRAYNYGYTF.

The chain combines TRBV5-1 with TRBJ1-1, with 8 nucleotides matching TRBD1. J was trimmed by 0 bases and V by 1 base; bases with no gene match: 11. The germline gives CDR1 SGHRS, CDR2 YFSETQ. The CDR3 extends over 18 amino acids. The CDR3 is CASSLLFGGQGLNTEAFF. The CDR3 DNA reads TGCGCCAGCAGCTTGCTGTTTGGCGGACAGGGATTGAACACTGAAGCTTTCTTT.

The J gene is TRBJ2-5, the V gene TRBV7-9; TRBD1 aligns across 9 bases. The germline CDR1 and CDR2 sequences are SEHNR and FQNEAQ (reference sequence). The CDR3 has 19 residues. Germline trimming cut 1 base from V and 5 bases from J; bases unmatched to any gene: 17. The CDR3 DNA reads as TGTGCCAGCAGCTTAGTACAGTATGCGGGGGACAGGGCTGGGGAGACCCAGTACTTC. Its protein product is CASSLVQYAGDRAGETQYF.

CDR3 sequence reads: CASSQVRDRGRGYTF. In nucleotides, the CDR3 is TGTGCCAGCAGCCAAGTCAGGGACAGGGGGAGAGGCTACACCTTC. The gene calls are TRBV3-1 (or the pseudogene TRBV3-2) and TRBJ1-2, with 11 bases identical to TRBD1. Germline values: CDR1 LGHDT, CDR2 YNNKEL (reference sequence). The CDR3 contains 15 residues. V lost 1 base, J lost 8 bases, and 6 bases stayed unmatched.

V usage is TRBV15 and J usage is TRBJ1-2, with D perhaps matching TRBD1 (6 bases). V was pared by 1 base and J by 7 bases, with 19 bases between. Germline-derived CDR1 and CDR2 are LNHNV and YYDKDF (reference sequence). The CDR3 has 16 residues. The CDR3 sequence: CATSRGVVPGHGGYTF. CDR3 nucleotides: TGTGCCACCAGCAGAGGGGTTGTGCCGGGACACGGTGGCTACACCTTC.

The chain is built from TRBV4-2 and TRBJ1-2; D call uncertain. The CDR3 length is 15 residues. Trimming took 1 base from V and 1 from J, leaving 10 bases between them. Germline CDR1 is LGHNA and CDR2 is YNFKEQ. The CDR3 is CASSQAQANNYGYTF. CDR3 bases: TGTGCCAGCAGCCAAGCCCAGGCCAATAACTATGGCTACACCTTC.

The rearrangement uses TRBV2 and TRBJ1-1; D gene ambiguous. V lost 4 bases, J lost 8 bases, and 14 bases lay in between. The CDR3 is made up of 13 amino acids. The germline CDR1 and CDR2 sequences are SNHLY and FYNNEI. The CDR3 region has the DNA TGTGCCAGCAGTGTTCTGTCGGGTATGGAAGCTTTCTTT. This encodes CASSVLSGMEAFF. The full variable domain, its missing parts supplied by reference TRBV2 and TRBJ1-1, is EPEVTQTPSHQVTQMGQEVILRCVPISNHLYFYWYRQILGQKVEFLVSFYNNEISEKSEIFDDQFSVERPDGSNFTLKIRSTKLEDSAMYFCASSVLSGMEAFFGQGTRLTVV.

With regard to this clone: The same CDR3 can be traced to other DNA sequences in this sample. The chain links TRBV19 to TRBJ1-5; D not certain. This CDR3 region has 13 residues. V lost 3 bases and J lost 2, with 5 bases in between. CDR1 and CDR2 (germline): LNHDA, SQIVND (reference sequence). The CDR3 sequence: CASSIAGNQPQHF. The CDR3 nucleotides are TGTGCCAGTAGTATCGCGGGCAATCAGCCCCAGCATTTT.

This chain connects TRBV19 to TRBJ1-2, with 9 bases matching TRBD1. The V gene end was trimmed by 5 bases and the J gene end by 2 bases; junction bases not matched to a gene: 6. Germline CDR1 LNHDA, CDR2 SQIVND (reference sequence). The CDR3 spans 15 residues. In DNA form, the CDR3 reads TGTGCCAGTAGTTCCCGTGGGACAGGGAACTATGGCTACACCTTC. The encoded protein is CASSSRGTGNYGYTF. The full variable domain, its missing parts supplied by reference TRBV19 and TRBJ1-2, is DGGITQSPKYLFRKEGQNVTLSCEQNLNHDAMYWYRQDPGQGLRLIYYSQIVNDFQKGDIAEGYSVSREKKESFPLTVTSAQKNPTAFYLCASSSRGTGNYGYTFGSGTRLTVV.